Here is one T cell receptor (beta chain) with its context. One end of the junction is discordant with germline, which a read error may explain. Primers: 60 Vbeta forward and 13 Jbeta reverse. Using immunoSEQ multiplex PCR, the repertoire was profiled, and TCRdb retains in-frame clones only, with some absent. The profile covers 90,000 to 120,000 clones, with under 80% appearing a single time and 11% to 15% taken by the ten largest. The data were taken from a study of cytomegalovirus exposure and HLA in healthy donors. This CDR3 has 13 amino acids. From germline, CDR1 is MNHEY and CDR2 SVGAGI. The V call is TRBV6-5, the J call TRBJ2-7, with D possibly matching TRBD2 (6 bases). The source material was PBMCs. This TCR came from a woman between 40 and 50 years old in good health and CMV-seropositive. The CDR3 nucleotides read TGTGCCAGCAGGGAGGGACGGTGGTACGTGCAGTACTTC. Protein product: CASREGRWYVQYF.